This paragraph reports one T cell receptor (beta chain). Isolated RNA was reverse transcribed in full, so expressed TCRB transcripts were sequenced. Sequenced by immunoSEQ multiplex PCR; TCRdb stores in-frame clones only, minus some. The repertoire holds about 230,000 clones, with 9.6% as singletons. One heparinised draw of blood, averaging around 120 mL, came from each donor. The data originate from a study of beta chain features in type 1 diabetes. The V gene end was trimmed by 4 bases and the J gene end by 5 bases; junction bases not matched to a gene: 4. Germline V gives CDR1 SGDLS, CDR2 YYNGEE. The CDR3 is made up of 13 amino acids.

The receptor was isolated from a woman between 18 and 29 years old in good health. Sequencing input: naive CD4+ T cells from blood. The chain carries TRBV9 and TRBJ2-5; the match to TRBD2 covers 8 bases. This chain's CDR3 is CASSRREGETQYF. CDR3 DNA sequence: TGTGCCAGCAGCCGTCGGGAGGGTGAGACCCAGTACTTC.